A selection of T cell receptor beta chains follows, all from one sample in a study of cytomegalovirus exposure and HLA in healthy donors. The protocol was immunoSEQ multiplex PCR, while the TCRdb copy is restricted to in-frame clones and leaves out a portion. Recorded here are about 32,000 clones; the top ten clones represent around 4.7%. Material for sequencing was PBMCs. The receptors were sampled from a female donor in good health and CMV-seronegative. The CDR3 runs from the conserved cysteine through the conserved F or W.

V gene: TRBV4-2
J gene: TRBJ2-5
CDR3 protein: CASSPLGAEETQYF

V gene: TRBV4-1
J gene: TRBJ1-3
CDR3 protein: CASSPTGQGRNTIYF

V gene: TRBV7-9
J gene: TRBJ1-1
CDR3 protein: CASRGLQNTEAFF

V gene: TRBV28
J gene: TRBJ1-1
CDR3 protein: CASSLSLQNTEAFF

V gene: TRBV5-4
J gene: TRBJ2-4
CDR3 protein: CASSNRQGLGNIQYF

V gene: TRBV5-1
J gene: TRBJ1-1
CDR3 protein: CASSLGRGTEAFF

V gene: TRBV7-9
J gene: TRBJ1-1
CDR3 protein: CASSLGPDPVGRGTEAFF

V gene: TRBV20-1
J gene: TRBJ2-7
CDR3 protein: CSAPTVDQQYF

V gene: TRBV6-5
J gene: TRBJ2-2
CDR3 protein: CASSYGLQGAGGELFF

V gene: TRBV19
J gene: TRBJ1-5
CDR3 protein: CASRDRQGNQPQHF

V gene: TRBV2
J gene: TRBJ2-2
CDR3 protein: CASGALAGGITGELFF

V gene: TRBV5-6
J gene: TRBJ1-2
CDR3 protein: CASSPGQWGYGYTF

V gene: TRBV6-5
J gene: TRBJ2-1
CDR3 protein: CASKEAGGRMEEQFF

V gene: TRBV27
J gene: TRBJ2-7
CDR3 protein: CASAGQDSSYEQYF

V gene: TRBV2
J gene: TRBJ1-1
CDR3 protein: CASSELGFGGGTNTEAFF

V gene: TRBV9
J gene: TRBJ2-1
CDR3 protein: CASSVAPGQPYNEQFF

V gene: TRBV7-2
J gene: TRBJ1-2
CDR3 protein: CASSARTGYLGYTF

V gene: TRBV5-1
J gene: TRBJ1-2
CDR3 protein: CASSLEGAWGYTF

V gene: TRBV11-2
J gene: TRBJ2-7
CDR3 protein: CASSLDGGLYEQYF

V gene: TRBV5-4
J gene: TRBJ2-5
CDR3 protein: CASSPGPAGVEETQYF

V gene: TRBV11-3
J gene: TRBJ1-2
CDR3 protein: CASSRRTGVDYGYTF

V gene: TRBV5-1
J gene: TRBJ2-7
CDR3 protein: CASSSGGPVDEQYF

V gene: TRBV18
J gene: TRBJ1-3
CDR3 protein: CASSPRDPGVGNTIYF

V gene: TRBV9
J gene: TRBJ2-2
CDR3 protein: CASSVGAASNTGELFF

V gene: TRBV15
J gene: TRBJ2-1
CDR3 protein: CATSRATMDSSHEQFF

V gene: TRBV4-3
J gene: TRBJ2-2
CDR3 protein: CASSRTVNTGELFF

V gene: TRBV29-1
J gene: TRBJ2-2
CDR3 protein: CSVPDPDRANTGELFF

V gene: TRBV21-1
J gene: TRBJ1-5
CDR3 protein: CASSKGRSQYSNQPQHF

V gene: TRBV7-9
J gene: TRBJ2-5
CDR3 protein: CASSLASGGGQETQYF

V gene: TRBV10-1
J gene: TRBJ2-2
CDR3 protein: CASSDRGTNTGELFF

V gene: TRBV5-1
J gene: TRBJ1-1
CDR3 protein: CASSLQGSNTEAFF

V gene: TRBV4-1
J gene: TRBJ1-6
CDR3 protein: CASSQDVGQTPPALHF

V gene: TRBV11-3
J gene: TRBJ1-5
CDR3 protein: CASSLGTIETQHF

V gene: TRBV2
J gene: TRBJ2-5
CDR3 protein: CASRREVGETQYF

V gene: TRBV2
J gene: TRBJ1-1
CDR3 protein: CASSEEAGAEAFF

V gene: TRBV7-2
J gene: TRBJ1-1
CDR3 protein: CASSLGGEAFF

V gene: TRBV11-1
J gene: TRBJ2-2
CDR3 protein: CASSYMRGGRTGELFF

V gene: TRBV6-4
J gene: TRBJ1-1
CDR3 protein: CASSDSANTEAFF

V gene: TRBV7-2
J gene: TRBJ1-2
CDR3 protein: CASSAQGFGYTF

V gene: TRBV28
J gene: TRBJ1-1
CDR3 protein: CASSGVNTEAFF

V gene: TRBV7-9
J gene: TRBJ2-1
CDR3 protein: CASSLADYNEQFF

V gene: TRBV27
J gene: TRBJ2-7
CDR3 protein: CASSYTGGNSYEQYF

V gene: TRBV11-2
J gene: TRBJ2-3
CDR3 protein: CASSLGFSQRSTDTQYF

V gene: TRBV5-4
J gene: TRBJ2-2
CDR3 protein: CASSLRLANTGELFF

V gene: TRBV5-1
J gene: TRBJ2-1
CDR3 protein: CASSQGQATYNEQFF

V gene: TRBV7-9
J gene: TRBJ1-5
CDR3 protein: CASSSPGLPGGNQPQHF

V gene: TRBV7-9
J gene: TRBJ2-5
CDR3 protein: CASSSKRGGQETQYF

V gene: TRBV13
J gene: TRBJ1-2
CDR3 protein: CASSTDRGYGYTF

V gene: TRBV19
J gene: TRBJ2-5
CDR3 protein: CASSPSRGKETQYF

V gene: TRBV6-5
J gene: TRBJ1-1
CDR3 protein: CASSYRARGTEAFF